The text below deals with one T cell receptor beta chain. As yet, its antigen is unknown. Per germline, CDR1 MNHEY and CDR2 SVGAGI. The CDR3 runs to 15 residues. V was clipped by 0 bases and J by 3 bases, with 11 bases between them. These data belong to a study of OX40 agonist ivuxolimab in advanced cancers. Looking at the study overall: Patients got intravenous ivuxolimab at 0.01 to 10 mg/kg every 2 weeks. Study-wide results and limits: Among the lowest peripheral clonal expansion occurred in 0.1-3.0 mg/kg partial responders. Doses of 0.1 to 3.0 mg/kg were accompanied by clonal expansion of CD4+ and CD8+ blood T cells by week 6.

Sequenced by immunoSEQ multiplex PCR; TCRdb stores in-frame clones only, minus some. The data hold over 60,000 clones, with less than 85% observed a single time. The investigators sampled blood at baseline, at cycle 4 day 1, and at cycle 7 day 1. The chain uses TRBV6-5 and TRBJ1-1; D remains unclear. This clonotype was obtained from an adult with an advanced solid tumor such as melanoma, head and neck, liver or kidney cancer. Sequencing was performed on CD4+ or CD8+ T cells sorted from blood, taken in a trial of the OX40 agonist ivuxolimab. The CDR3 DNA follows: TGTGCCAGCAGTTACTCCGGGTTATCGGACACTGAAGCTTTCTTT. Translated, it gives CASSYSGLSDTEAFF.